These 28 T cell receptor beta chains share one sample of origin, sequenced in a study of identifying expanded T cells in peripheral blood (dated by TCRdb to about 2019). Library generation was performed with the immunoSEQ multiplex PCR assay. Here the immuneACCESS table is served through TCRdb, limited to in-frame sequences with V and J called. Missing clones are a known gap in these copies; in checked studies unresolved V genes cover under half, and the rest lacks a known reason. This sample holds about 100,000 clones; about 90% were observed only once. The leading ten clones occupy about 5.9% of the sample. Sequenced: blood. The receptors were gathered from a person between 18 and 75 years old in good health.

Here the CDR3 DNA reads TGTGCCAGCAGCTTAGCTGCCGCTAGCGGGAGTGGTACGCAGTATTTT. Its translation: CASSLAAASGSGTQYF. The chain combines TRBV7-6 with TRBJ2-3; 10 nucleotides line up with TRBD2. The germline V gene encodes CDR1 SGHVS and CDR2 FNYEAQ. The junction had 8 bases not matched to a gene; V was cut back by 0 bases and J by 8 bases. This CDR3 contains 16 residues.

This chain connects TRBV19 to TRBJ1-1, with D unresolved. CDR3 size: 13 residues. V was trimmed by 6 bases and J by 0 bases, leaving 8 bases between them. Germline V lookup: CDR1 LNHDA, CDR2 SQIVND (reference sequence). CDR3 DNA: TGTGCCAGTAGCCAAAATCTGAACACTGAAGCTTTCTTT. This translates into CASSQNLNTEAFF.

The V and J genes are TRBV11-2 and TRBJ2-7; 7 bases fit TRBD2. Trimming took 1 base from V and 4 from J; bases not matched to a gene: 10. CDR3 length: 16 amino acids. Germline V gene data show CDR1 as SGHAT and CDR2 as FQNNGV. The DNA for the CDR3 is TGTGCCAGCAGCTTAGCAGGGTCTAGCGGTGGTTACGAGCAGTACTTC. Translating it yields CASSLAGSSGGYEQYF.

The chain recombines TRBV5-1 with TRBJ2-7; 9 bases agree with TRBD2. Germline values: CDR1 SGHRS, CDR2 YFSETQ. V lost 4 bases, J lost 6 bases, and 14 bases stayed unmatched. There are 16 residues in the CDR3. CDR3 sequence: CASSPNIAGEVGEQYF. The CDR3 DNA is TGCGCCAGCAGCCCGAATATAGCGGGAGAGGTGGGCGAGCAGTACTTC.

The chain links TRBV5-1 to TRBJ2-1; TRBD2 matches 13 bases. Germline trimming cut 5 bases from V and 0 bases from J; bases unmatched to any gene: 11. The germline CDR1 and CDR2 sequences are SGHRS and YFSETQ. The CDR3 consists of 19 residues. The CDR3 nucleotides are TGCGCCAGCAGTTATGCGGGACTAGCGGGGTCGAGCTCCTACAATGAGCAGTTCTTC. The encoded protein is CASSYAGLAGSSSYNEQFF.

This chain joins TRBV11-2 and TRBJ1-4; D perhaps matches TRBD1 (6 bases). Per germline, CDR1 SGHAT and CDR2 FQNNGV. Trimming removed 4 bases at V and 7 bases at J, with 19 bases between. The CDR3 sequence is 16 residues long. The CDR3 spells CASSSSGGQIGEKLFF. Written as DNA, the CDR3 is TGTGCCAGCAGCTCCTCCGGGGGGCAGATTGGTGAAAAACTGTTTTTT. The full variable domain, with the rest looked up from reference TRBV11-2 and TRBJ1-4, is EAGVAQSPRYKIIEKRQSVAFWCNPISGHATLYWYQQILGQGPKLLIQFQNNGVVDDSQLPKDRFSAERLKGVDSTLKIQPAKLEDSAVYLCASSSSGGQIGEKLFFGSGTQLSVL.

V usage is TRBV2 and J usage is TRBJ2-4, with D perhaps matching TRBD1 (5 bases). This CDR3 has 15 residues. Germline CDR1 and CDR2: SNHLY and FYNNEI. The germline V and J ends were trimmed by 5 bases and 1 base, with 12 bases remaining between them. CDR3 loop: CASSSQGPAKNIQYF. CDR3 in DNA: TGTGCCAGCAGTAGCCAGGGTCCGGCCAAAAACATTCAGTACTTC.

The V and J genes are TRBV15 and TRBJ1-4; TRBD1 matches 8 bases. Trimming at V came to 0 bases and at J to 4 bases, leaving 4 bases not matched to a gene. This CDR3 has 16 residues. Per the germline V gene, CDR1 is LNHNV and CDR2 is YYDKDF (reference sequence). CDR3 nucleotide sequence: TGTGCCACCAGCAGAGATAGTGACAGGGGTAATGAAAAACTGTTTTTT. This codes for CATSRDSDRGNEKLFF.

Here the CDR3 DNA reads TGTGCCAGCAGTCCACAAATCCCGGGACCTGGAGGCTCTGGAAACACCATATATTTT. Protein sequence: CASSPQIPGPGGSGNTIYF. V is TRBV27 and J is TRBJ1-3; D is perhaps TRBD1 (5 bases). Per germline, CDR1 MNHEY and CDR2 SMNVEV (reference sequence). V dropped 5 bases and J dropped 0 bases, with 23 bases sitting between them. The CDR3 is made up of 19 amino acids.

This rearrangement joins TRBV5-5 to TRBJ1-2; possibly TRBD1 for D (5 bases). Germline CDR1 reads SGHKS; CDR2 reads YYEKEE (reference sequence). Trimming cost V 0 bases and J 0 bases, with 9 bases left between them. The length of the CDR3 is 15 residues. CDR3 in DNA: TGTGCCAGCAGCTTGGAACCGGGACCTAACTATGGCTACACCTTC. This codes for CASSLEPGPNYGYTF.

This clone was counted a single time. The chain carries TRBV5-1 and TRBJ1-5; D remains unclear. The CDR3 has 18 amino acids. V was clipped by 4 bases and J by 0 bases, with 20 bases between them. Germline CDR1 is SGHRS and CDR2 is YFSETQ. The CDR3, as DNA: TGCGCCAGCAGCCGGAAAGTCCGGGAGACCCATAGCAATCAGCCCCAGCATTTT. Protein sequence: CASSRKVRETHSNQPQHF. The full variable domain, completed using reference TRBV5-1 and TRBJ1-5, is KAGVTQTPRYLIKTRGQQVTLSCSPISGHRSVSWYQQTPGQGLQFLFEYFSETQRNKGNFPGRFSGRQFSNSRSEMNVSTLELGDSALYLCASSRKVRETHSNQPQHFGDGTRLSIL.

This rearrangement joins TRBV30 to TRBJ1-6; D gene uncertain. Per the germline V gene, CDR1 is GTSNPN and CDR2 is SVGIG (reference sequence). The germline V and J ends were trimmed by 0 bases and 3 bases, with 6 bases remaining between them. This CDR3 has 14 residues. As DNA, the CDR3 is TGTGCCTGGAGTGTAACGGACTATAATTCACCCCTCCACTTT. Protein: CAWSVTDYNSPLHF.

The chain carries TRBV7-8 and TRBJ1-6; D not resolved. Between the trimmed V and J ends, which lost 2 bases and 0 bases, there was a span of 11 bases. The CDR3 spans 17 residues. Germline CDR1 SGHVS, CDR2 FQNEAQ. Written as DNA, the CDR3 is TGTGCCAGCAGCTTAATAGCCGTGAGCTCCTATAATTCACCCCTCCACTTT. This gives the protein CASSLIAVSSYNSPLHF.

This chain joins TRBV19 and TRBJ2-5; D ambiguous. Trimming took 3 bases from V and 5 from J, leaving 10 bases between them. Germline V lookup: CDR1 LNHDA, CDR2 SQIVND (reference sequence). CDR3 length: 13 residues. CDR3 nucleotides: TGTGCCAGTAGTATGTCTCTCCGGGAGACCCAGTACTTC. It codes for CASSMSLRETQYF.

The rearrangement uses TRBV6-5 and TRBJ2-5, with 7 bases that match TRBD2. Germline V lookup: CDR1 MNHEY, CDR2 SVGAGI. The CDR3 has 13 amino acids. Trimming at V came to 6 bases and at J to 6 bases, leaving 7 bases not matched to a gene. The CDR3: CASRGGSRQTQYF. In nucleotides, the CDR3 is TGTGCCAGCAGGGGCGGGAGTAGGCAGACCCAGTACTTC.

This chain links TRBV5-1 with TRBJ2-1; D possibly matches TRBD1 or TRBD2 (5 bases each). The germline gives CDR1 SGHRS, CDR2 YFSETQ. The V end lost 3 bases, the J end lost 6 bases, and 19 bases lay between the germline ends. The CDR3 extends over 16 amino acids. The chain's CDR3 is CASSWGPGPISNEQFF. In nucleotides, the CDR3 is TGCGCCAGCAGCTGGGGCCCGGGGCCGATTTCCAATGAGCAGTTCTTC. Based on the CDR3 plus reference TRBV5-1 and TRBJ2-1, the full variable domain is KAGVTQTPRYLIKTRGQQVTLSCSPISGHRSVSWYQQTPGQGLQFLFEYFSETQRNKGNFPGRFSGRQFSNSRSEMNVSTLELGDSALYLCASSWGPGPISNEQFFGPGTRLTVL.

The rearrangement uses TRBV7-9 and TRBJ2-2, with no clear D. CDR1 SEHNR and CDR2 FQNEAQ come from the germline V gene (reference sequence). V was clipped by 4 bases and J by 3 bases, with 15 bases between them. This CDR3 is built from 16 residues. This CDR3 reads CASSSGSSMDTGELFF. In DNA form, the CDR3 reads TGTGCCAGCAGCTCCGGGTCTTCGATGGACACCGGGGAGCTGTTTTTT.

V is TRBV7-9 and J is TRBJ1-1; 8 bases are a match to TRBD1. The CDR3 loop spans 15 amino acids. The J segment lost 8 bases and the V segment lost 3 bases, leaving 11 bases of the junction unmatched. CDR1 and CDR2 from the germline V gene are SEHNR and FQNEAQ (reference sequence). The CDR3 loop is CASSLVRTGSPEAFF. CDR3 nucleotides: TGTGCCAGCAGCTTGGTCCGGACAGGGAGCCCCGAAGCTTTCTTT.

The gene calls are TRBV19 and TRBJ2-5; D might be TRBD2 (5 bases). V shed 4 bases and J shed 4 bases, with 7 bases lying between them. CDR3 length equals 12 residues. Looked up from germline, CDR1 is LNHDA and CDR2 is SQIVND (reference sequence). The CDR3 nucleotides are TGTGCCAGTAGTAAACTAGGAGAGACCCAGTACTTC. Translating gives CASSKLGETQYF.

The genes are TRBV25-1 and TRBJ1-1; no firm D call. Germline V gene data show CDR1 as MGHDK and CDR2 as SYGVNS. The CDR3 is made up of 13 amino acids. The ends were cut back, 0 bases at V and 1 base at J, with 3 bases in the middle. The CDR3 here is CASSEYPNTEAFF. The CDR3 bases are TGTGCCAGCAGTGAATATCCGAACACTGAAGCTTTCTTT.

The chain joins TRBV19 to TRBJ1-1, with no clear D. Trimming removed 4 bases from V and 6 bases from J, with 12 bases in between. The CDR3 is 13 amino acids. Germline-derived CDR1 and CDR2 are LNHDA and SQIVND (reference sequence). The CDR3 protein is CASSTQAAPEAFF. CDR3 nucleotide sequence: TGTGCCAGTAGTACCCAGGCGGCCCCTGAAGCTTTCTTT.

V gene TRBV30 combines with J gene TRBJ2-3; D might be TRBD1 (5 bases). The V end was cut by 5 bases, the J end by 8 bases, with 17 bases between. The CDR3 totals 13 residues. Germline loops: CDR1 GTSNPN, CDR2 SVGIG (reference sequence). The CDR3 sequence is CAWQGGSGGTQYF. CDR3 coding DNA: TGTGCCTGGCAGGGTGGAAGTGGTGGTACGCAGTATTTT.

V gene TRBV4-1 combines with J gene TRBJ2-5, with 7 nucleotides matching TRBD2. CDR3 length: 15 residues. Germline CDR1 reads MGHRA; CDR2 reads YSYEKL. Trimming cost V 4 bases and J 3 bases; bases outside gene matches: 8. The CDR3 coding sequence is TGCGCCAGCAGCCCCGCGGGCGGGAGAGAAGAGACCCAGTACTTC. Its protein is CASSPAGGREETQYF.

The table lists this clone with a count of one. This chain connects TRBV4-3 to TRBJ2-5; 8 bases match TRBD2. CDR3 length equals 17 residues. With V trimmed by 1 base and J by 5 bases, 12 bases remained unmatched. Looked up from germline, CDR1 is LGHNA and CDR2 is YSLEER. The CDR3 DNA reads as TGCGCCAGCAGCCAAGCGCGCTTAGGGCGCGGGGGGGAGACCCAGTACTTC. It codes for CASSQARLGRGGETQYF.

The chain uses TRBV4-3 and TRBJ1-5; D perhaps matches TRBD1 (5 bases). V was clipped by 3 bases and J by 5 bases, with 11 bases between them. This CDR3 region has 14 residues. Per germline, CDR1 LGHNA and CDR2 YSLEER. The CDR3, as DNA: TGCGCCAGCAGCCATAAACAGGTAGATCAGCCCCAGCATTTT. Protein product: CASSHKQVDQPQHF.

CDR3: CASSDFGLNTDTQYF. The CDR3 DNA is TGTGCCAGCAGTGATTTTGGTCTGAACACAGATACGCAGTATTTT. The chain recombines TRBV6-1 with TRBJ2-3; the D is unclear. Trimming cost V 3 bases and J 2 bases, with 12 bases left between them. Per germline, CDR1 MNHNS and CDR2 SASEGT. CDR3 size: 15 residues.

The chain couples TRBV27 to TRBJ2-3, with unresolved D. Germline CDR1 is MNHEY and CDR2 is SMNVEV (reference sequence). The V end lost 6 bases, the J end lost 0 bases, and 10 bases lay between the germline ends. This CDR3 region has 14 residues. CDR3 sequence reads: CASRDVASTDTQYF. In DNA, the CDR3 is TGTGCCAGCAGGGATGTTGCCAGCACAGATACGCAGTATTTT.

A remark on this clone: One end of the junction does not line up with germline, which may come from a read error. This chain connects TRBV2 to TRBJ1-3; TRBD1 might be the D (6 bases). This CDR3 is 14 amino acids long. Germline V CDR1 and CDR2: SNHLY, FYNNEI. The CDR3 is CAGRGGHSGNTIYF. As DNA, the CDR3 is TGTGCCGGCAGAGGGGGACACTCTGGAAACACCATATATTTT.